This T cell receptor (beta chain) was sequenced in a study of blood T cell repertoires in COVID-19. In the study overall: Samples taken during acute and convalescent COVID-19 were collected in the United States, Italy and Spain.

Germline trimming cut 3 bases from V and 6 bases from J; bases unmatched to any gene: 6. The germline V gene encodes CDR1 SNHLY and CDR2 FYNNEI. This CDR3 is 14 amino acids long. This table comes from immunoSEQ multiplex PCR, and its TCRdb copy is limited to in-frame clones, with some not included. The top ten hold under 3% of the sample, which has under 200,000 clones, around 81% seen once. This TCR was sampled from a human donor with acute or convalescent COVID-19. The donor label of this sample is uncertain. Sequencing was carried out using peripheral blood. V usage is TRBV2 and J usage is TRBJ1-2; 8 bases match TRBD1. This chain's CDR3 is CASSELGQGNGYTF. The DNA of the CDR3 is TGTGCCAGCAGTGAGCTCGGACAGGGAAATGGCTACACCTTC.